A single sample gave rise to the 30 T cell receptor beta chains below, sequenced in a study of control samples from healthy donors and cancer patients. Assay used: immunoSEQ multiplex PCR; TCRdb lists only in-frame clones, some missing. This sample has about 150,000 clones; over 85% occur once, and the top ten carry 4.5% to 6%. The sequenced material came from blood. The receptors come from a man aged 18 to 29 in good health.

This clone was seen once. The rearrangement joins TRBV9 to TRBJ2-3; TRBD2 might be the D (5 bases). The ends were cut back, 4 bases at V and 1 base at J, with 13 bases in the middle. The CDR3 spans 15 residues. Germline assignment: CDR1 SGDLS and CDR2 YYNGEE. This CDR3 reads CASSLDRGRTDTQYF. CDR3 DNA: TGTGCCAGCAGCCTAGATCGGGGTCGCACAGATACGCAGTATTTT.

CDR3 DNA: TGTGCCAGTAGTATCGGGACAGGGGGGGGTCAGCCCCAGCATTTT. The encoded protein is CASSIGTGGGQPQHF. The V gene is TRBV19, the J gene TRBJ1-5; TRBD1 aligns across 11 bases. J was trimmed by 6 bases and V by 3 bases; bases with no gene match: 4. Germline CDR1 is LNHDA and CDR2 is SQIVND (reference sequence). CDR3 length: 15 residues.

The chain joins TRBV7-9 to TRBJ1-2; no firm D call. The CDR3 is 14 amino acids. Trimming removed 2 bases at V and 4 bases at J, with 11 bases between. CDR1 and CDR2 from the germline V gene are SEHNR and FQNEAQ (reference sequence). For the CDR3, the DNA is TGTGCCAGCAGCTTACCGACCATATTCTATGGCTACACCTTC. This encodes CASSLPTIFYGYTF.

V gene TRBV9 combines with J gene TRBJ2-1; TRBD2 matches at 8 bases. Per germline, CDR1 SGDLS and CDR2 YYNGEE. V trimming: 0 bases; J trimming: 8 bases; junction bases outside the gene matches: 4. The CDR3 is made up of 14 amino acids. CDR3: CASSVGTSPDEQFF. CDR3 sequence (DNA): TGTGCCAGCAGCGTAGGGACTAGCCCCGATGAGCAGTTCTTC.

This chain connects TRBV11-3 to TRBJ1-1; D remains unclear. Trimming left V 1 base short and J 4 bases short, with 1 base between. CDR1 and CDR2 (germline): SGHNT, YENEEA. This CDR3 has 11 residues. CDR3 region: CASSLGTEAFF. In nucleotides, the CDR3 is TGTGCCAGCAGCTTAGGCACTGAAGCTTTCTTT.

This chain connects TRBV7-6 to TRBJ2-3; D is possibly TRBD1 (5 bases). V was cut by 5 bases and J by 6 bases, with 21 bases left in between. CDR3 size: 16 residues. The germline CDR1 and CDR2 sequences are SGHVS and FNYEAQ. The CDR3 DNA reads TGTGCCAGCAGCCCAGCTGGGGCGCCGGTCGTCGATACGCAGTATTTT. The encoded protein is CASSPAGAPVVDTQYF.

The J gene is TRBJ1-1, the V gene TRBV7-9, with a possible D match to TRBD1 (6 bases). CDR3 length: 13 residues. With 5 bases removed from V and 9 bases from J, the gap between germline ends came to 16 bases. The V gene's germline CDR1 is SEHNR and CDR2 FQNEAQ (reference sequence). CDR3 nucleotide sequence: TGTGCCAGCAGCCTCGACAGGACACGTCAAGCTTTCTTT. This gives the protein CASSLDRTRQAFF.

V gene TRBV28 combines with J gene TRBJ1-2; D remains ambiguous. The germline gives CDR1 MDHEN, CDR2 SYDVKM. Trimming left V 8 bases short and J 7 bases short, with 20 bases between. This CDR3 comprises 14 residues. The CDR3 spells CASESPLVLGGYTF. For the CDR3, the DNA is TGTGCCAGCGAAAGTCCCCTGGTACTAGGTGGCTACACCTTC.

The chain employs TRBV5-4 and TRBJ2-2; 8 bases fit TRBD2. The CDR3 has 18 residues. The V gene's germline CDR1 is SGHNT and CDR2 YYREEE (reference sequence). V was pared by 4 bases and J by 6 bases, with 17 bases of the junction left unmatched. The CDR3 DNA sequence: TGTGCCAGCAGCGTACTAGCGGATAAAAATTTGGTCCCCGGGGAGCTGTTTTTT. Translating it yields CASSVLADKNLVPGELFF.

The genes are TRBV6-6 and TRBJ2-7, with 7 bases identical to TRBD1. V lost 6 bases to trimming and J lost 5 bases; unmatched junction nucleotides: 7. The germline gives CDR1 MNHNY, CDR2 SVGAGI (reference sequence). This CDR3 comprises 13 residues. CDR3 protein: CASRLEQGNEQYF. The CDR3 bases are TGTGCCAGCAGACTTGAACAGGGGAACGAGCAGTACTTC.

On this clone itself: One end of the junction varies from germline; a read error may be responsible. This rearrangement joins TRBV2 to TRBJ1-1, with a weak D call TRBD1 (5 bases). This CDR3 has 12 residues. Germline lookup yields CDR1 SNHLY and CDR2 FYNNEI. The CDR3 region has the DNA TGTGCCAGCAGTGAAGCAGACAGCCCCCGCGACTTT. The encoded protein is CASSEADSPRDF.

CDR3 protein: CASSLVVAGGNRELFF. CDR3 nucleotide sequence: TGTGCCAGCAGCTTAGTGGTGGCAGGGGGCAACCGGGAGCTGTTTTTT. The V and J genes are TRBV7-6 and TRBJ2-2, with 8 nucleotides matching TRBD1. The CDR3 has 16 amino acids. Germline-derived CDR1 and CDR2 are SGHVS and FNYEAQ. With 1 base clipped from V and 9 bases from J, the junction kept 10 bases outside the gene matches.

V and J are TRBV5-1 and TRBJ1-2; no clear D gene. This CDR3 comprises 17 residues. The germline CDR1 and CDR2 sequences are SGHRS and YFSETQ. V shed 4 bases and J shed 2 bases, with 21 bases lying between them. CDR3 region: CASSDDRKEPANYGYTF. In DNA form, the CDR3 reads TGCGCCAGCAGCGACGACCGGAAAGAACCGGCGAACTATGGCTACACCTTC.

The chain joins TRBV5-4 to TRBJ2-1; D is perhaps TRBD1 (6 bases). V lost 5 bases, J lost 8 bases, and 11 bases lay in between. The CDR3 has 12 residues. The germline V gene encodes CDR1 SGHNT and CDR2 YYREEE (reference sequence). The CDR3 loop is CASRSRGYEQFF. CDR3 DNA sequence: TGTGCCAGCAGAAGCAGGGGCTATGAGCAGTTCTTC.

The rearrangement links TRBV5-1 to TRBJ1-3, with D maybe TRBD1 (5 bases). The germline CDR1 and CDR2 sequences are SGHRS and YFSETQ. V was cut by 4 bases and J by 1 base, with 15 bases left in between. CDR3 length: 16 residues. The CDR3 region is CASSRDGGQSGNTIYF. The CDR3 nucleotides are TGCGCCAGCAGCCGGGACGGCGGACAATCTGGAAACACCATATATTTT.

This clone has a single count. The gene calls are TRBV6-6 and TRBJ2-4, with D possibly matching TRBD1 (5 bases). V lost 4 bases and J 5 bases, leaving 12 bases between the germline ends. Germline values: CDR1 MNHNY, CDR2 SVGAGI (reference sequence). CDR3 size: 14 residues. Here the CDR3 reads CASSSDSNQNIQYF. CDR3 nucleotide sequence: TGTGCCAGCAGTTCCGACAGTAACCAAAACATTCAGTACTTC.

The rearrangement links TRBV19 to TRBJ1-5; TRBD1 might be the D (6 bases). Trimming cost V 4 bases and J 5 bases, with 15 bases left between them. Germline loops: CDR1 LNHDA, CDR2 SQIVND (reference sequence). The CDR3 is 15 amino acids. The CDR3 loop reads CASSRTGDTYQPQHF. The CDR3 DNA sequence: TGTGCCAGTAGTAGGACCGGGGACACCTATCAGCCCCAGCATTTT.

The rearrangement links TRBV2 to TRBJ1-2; D gene uncertain. This CDR3 has 14 amino acids. Germline V gene lookup returns CDR1 SNHLY and CDR2 FYNNEI. V was pared by 2 bases and J by 6 bases, with 13 bases between. The CDR3 DNA reads as TGTGCCAGCAGTGAAACGCCCTGGGTAAATGGCTACACCTTC. Translated: CASSETPWVNGYTF.

The CDR3 DNA follows: TGCGCCAGCAGCCAATCCGGGACCCACGTCCGGAATGAGCAGTTCTTC. Amino acids: CASSQSGTHVRNEQFF. The gene calls are TRBV4-1 and TRBJ2-1; the D gene could be TRBD1 or TRBD2 (5 bases each). Germline loops: CDR1 MGHRA, CDR2 YSYEKL. The CDR3 has 16 amino acids. Between the trimmed V and J ends, which lost 2 bases and 7 bases, there was a span of 18 bases.

The sample holds one count of this clone. The chain links TRBV28 to TRBJ2-1, with D tentatively TRBD1 or TRBD2 (6 bases each). V was pared by 11 bases and J by 9 bases, with 17 bases between. Germline V gives CDR1 MDHEN, CDR2 SYDVKM. The CDR3 has 12 residues. The DNA for the CDR3 is TGTGCCCTCGGGGGTAGGGGGTCTGAGCAGTTCTTC. Translated, it gives CALGGRGSEQFF.

V gene TRBV7-3 combines with J gene TRBJ2-7; the D gene is possibly TRBD1 (6 bases). Germline assignment: CDR1 SGHTA and CDR2 FQGTGA. The CDR3 loop spans 17 amino acids. The V gene lost 1 base and the J gene lost 7 bases, with 23 bases spanning the gap. The CDR3 coding sequence is TGTGCCAGCAGCTTAATAAAACCCCGGACAGTCTCGCATGAGCAGTACTTC. Its protein is CASSLIKPRTVSHEQYF.

The CDR3 coding sequence is TGTGCCAGCAGTTCCATCCAGGGGGCCTCAATTAGCAATCAGCCCCAGCATTTT. Protein: CASSSIQGASISNQPQHF. The chain employs TRBV28 and TRBJ1-5; TRBD1 aligns across 8 bases. Germline CDR1 MDHEN, CDR2 SYDVKM. The CDR3 runs to 18 residues. V was pared by 4 bases and J by 0 bases, with 11 bases of the junction left unmatched.

This chain connects TRBV12-3 or TRBV12-4 to TRBJ2-1; 11 bases are shared with TRBD2. Trimming cost V 1 base and J 16 bases; bases outside gene matches: 6. There are 13 residues in the CDR3. The CDR3 sequence is CASSLGSGLAEFF. The CDR3 region has the DNA TGTGCCAGCAGTTTAGGGTCGGGACTAGCGGAATTCTTC.

This chain joins TRBV4-1 and TRBJ2-5; D might be TRBD1 (6 bases). V lost 1 base to trimming and J lost 4 bases, with 10 bases between them. Germline V lookup: CDR1 MGHRA, CDR2 YSYEKL. The CDR3 runs 14 residues. The CDR3 reads CASSQASRGETQYF. Written as DNA, the CDR3 is TGCGCCAGCAGCCAAGCTTCCAGGGGAGAGACCCAGTACTTC.

The rearrangement joins TRBV5-6 to TRBJ1-6; D is possibly TRBD1 (5 bases). The CDR3 totals 14 residues. Germline V CDR1 and CDR2: SGHDT, YYEEEE. Between the trimmed V and J ends, which lost 6 bases and 5 bases, there was a span of 12 bases. CDR3 in amino acids: CASTLGGDNSPLHF. CDR3 nucleotide sequence: TGTGCCAGCACCCTGGGGGGGGATAATTCACCCCTCCACTTT.

The chain uses TRBV10-3 and TRBJ2-3, with unresolved D. V lost 0 bases and J 4 bases, leaving 5 bases between the germline ends. Looked up from germline, CDR1 is ENHRY and CDR2 is SYGVKD. The CDR3 has 13 amino acids. CDR3: CAISESPSDTQYF. The CDR3 nucleotides read TGTGCCATCAGTGAGTCGCCCTCAGATACGCAGTATTTT.

The chain uses TRBV30 and TRBJ1-6; 7 nucleotides line up with TRBD1. CDR1 is GTSNPN and CDR2 is SVGIG in the germline V gene (reference sequence). The CDR3 loop spans 14 amino acids. V dropped 0 bases and J dropped 9; count of bases not matched to a gene: 5. CDR3 residues: CAWSVGQALSPLHF. As DNA, the CDR3 is TGTGCCTGGAGTGTAGGACAGGCCCTTTCACCCCTCCACTTT.

The chain combines TRBV6-5 with TRBJ2-1; D call uncertain. This CDR3 is built from 13 residues. Germline CDR1 is MNHEY and CDR2 is SVGAGI. The V end lost 7 bases, the J end lost 9 bases, and 16 bases lay between the germline ends. As DNA, the CDR3 is TGTGCCAGCACTCTAAGGCAAAACGGTGAGCAGTTCTTC. This translates into CASTLRQNGEQFF.

This clone has a handful of counts. V and J are TRBV5-4 and TRBJ2-2; TRBD1 agrees at 9 bases. The CDR3 is 14 amino acids. V gave up 2 bases and J gave up 7 bases; unmatched junction bases: 3. The germline gives CDR1 SGHNT, CDR2 YYREEE (reference sequence). The CDR3 sequence is CASSLGQGSGELFF. CDR3 DNA sequence: TGTGCCAGCAGCTTAGGACAGGGGAGCGGGGAGCTGTTTTTT.

J is TRBJ1-2 and V is TRBV19; D is unclear. Trimming stripped 1 base from V and 6 bases from J, with 12 bases between. Germline loops: CDR1 LNHDA, CDR2 SQIVND (reference sequence). The CDR3 is made up of 14 amino acids. The CDR3: CASSIGGLLDGYTF. DNA for the CDR3: TGTGCCAGTAGTATAGGCGGGTTGTTGGATGGCTACACCTTC.